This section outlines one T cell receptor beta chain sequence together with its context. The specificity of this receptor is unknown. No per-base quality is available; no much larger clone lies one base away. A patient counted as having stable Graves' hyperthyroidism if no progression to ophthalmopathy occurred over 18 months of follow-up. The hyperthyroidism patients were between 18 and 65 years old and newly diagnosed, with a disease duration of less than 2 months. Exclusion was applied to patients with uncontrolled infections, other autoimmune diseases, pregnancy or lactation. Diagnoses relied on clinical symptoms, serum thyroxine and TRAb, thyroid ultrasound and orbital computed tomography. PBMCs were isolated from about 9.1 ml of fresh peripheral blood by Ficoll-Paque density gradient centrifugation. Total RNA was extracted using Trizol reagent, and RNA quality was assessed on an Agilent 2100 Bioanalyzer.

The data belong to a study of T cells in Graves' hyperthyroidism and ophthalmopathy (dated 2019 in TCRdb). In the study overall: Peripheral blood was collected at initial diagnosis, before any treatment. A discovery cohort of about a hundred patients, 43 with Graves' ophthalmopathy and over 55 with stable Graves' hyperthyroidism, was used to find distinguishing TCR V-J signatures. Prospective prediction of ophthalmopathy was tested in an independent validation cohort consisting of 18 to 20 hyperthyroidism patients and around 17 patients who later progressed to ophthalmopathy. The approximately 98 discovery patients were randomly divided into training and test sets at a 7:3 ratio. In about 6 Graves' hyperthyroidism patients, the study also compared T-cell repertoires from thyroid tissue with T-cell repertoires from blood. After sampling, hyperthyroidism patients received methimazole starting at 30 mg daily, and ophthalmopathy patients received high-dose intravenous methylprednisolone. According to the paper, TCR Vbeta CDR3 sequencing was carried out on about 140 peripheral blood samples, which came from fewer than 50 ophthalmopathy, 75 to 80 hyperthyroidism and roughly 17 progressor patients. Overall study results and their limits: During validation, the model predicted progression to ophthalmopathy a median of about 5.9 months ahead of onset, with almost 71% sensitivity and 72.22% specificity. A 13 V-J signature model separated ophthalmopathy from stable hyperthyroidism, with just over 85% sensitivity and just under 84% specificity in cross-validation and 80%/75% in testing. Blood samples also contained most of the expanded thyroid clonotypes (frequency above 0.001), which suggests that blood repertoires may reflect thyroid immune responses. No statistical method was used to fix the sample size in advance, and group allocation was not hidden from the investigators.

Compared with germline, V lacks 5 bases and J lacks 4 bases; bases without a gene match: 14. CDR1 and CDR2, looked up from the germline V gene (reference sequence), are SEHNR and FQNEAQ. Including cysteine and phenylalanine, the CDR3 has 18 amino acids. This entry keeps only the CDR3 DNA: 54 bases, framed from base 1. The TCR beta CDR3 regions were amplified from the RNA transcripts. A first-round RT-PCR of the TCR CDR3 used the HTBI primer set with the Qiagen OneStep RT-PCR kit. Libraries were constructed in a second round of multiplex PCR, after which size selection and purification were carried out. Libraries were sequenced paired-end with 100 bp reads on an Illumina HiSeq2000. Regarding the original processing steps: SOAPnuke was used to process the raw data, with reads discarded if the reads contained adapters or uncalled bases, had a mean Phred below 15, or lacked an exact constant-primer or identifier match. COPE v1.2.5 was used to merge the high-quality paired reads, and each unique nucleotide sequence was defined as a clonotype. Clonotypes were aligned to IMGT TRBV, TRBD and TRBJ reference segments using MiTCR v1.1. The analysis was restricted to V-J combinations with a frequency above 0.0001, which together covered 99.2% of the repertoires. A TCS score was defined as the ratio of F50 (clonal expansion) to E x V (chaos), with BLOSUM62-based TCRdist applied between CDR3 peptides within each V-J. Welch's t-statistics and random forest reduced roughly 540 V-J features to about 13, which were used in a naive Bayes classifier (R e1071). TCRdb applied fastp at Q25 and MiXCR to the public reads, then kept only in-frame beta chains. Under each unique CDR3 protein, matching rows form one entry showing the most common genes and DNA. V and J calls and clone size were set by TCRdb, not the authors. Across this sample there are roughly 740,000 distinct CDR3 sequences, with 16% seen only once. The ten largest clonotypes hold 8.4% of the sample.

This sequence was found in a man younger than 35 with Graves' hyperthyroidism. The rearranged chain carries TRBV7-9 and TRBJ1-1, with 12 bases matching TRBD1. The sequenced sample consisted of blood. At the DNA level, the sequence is TGTGCCAGCAGCCACCAATGGAGGACGGGACAGGGGGCCACTGAAGCTTTCTTT. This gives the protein CASSHQWRTGQGATEAFF.